These 20 T cell receptor beta chains share one sample of origin, sequenced in a study of Graves' ophthalmopathy and Graves' hyperthyroidism. Investigators amplified TCR beta CDR3 regions from RNA transcripts. HTBI-primed RT-PCR formed the first round, and a multiplex PCR formed the second. TCRdb re-analysed the multiplex PCR reads in MiXCR, keeping a single row per CDR3 protein. The top ten hold 1.6% of the sample, which has 360,000 or so distinct CDR3 sequences, approximately 16% seen once. The source material was peripheral blood. Every receptor here comes from a young woman with Graves' ophthalmopathy.

This clonotype has at least ten counts. The chain recombines TRBV6-2 or TRBV6-3 with TRBJ2-2, with 10 positions matching TRBD2. V was pared by 2 bases and J by 8 bases, with 5 bases of the junction left unmatched. CDR1 is MNHEY, CDR2 SVGEGT, per germline. The CDR3 consists of 15 residues. CDR3 bases: TGTGCCAGCAGTTACATACTAGCGGGGACTGGGGAGCTGTTTTTT. It translates to CASSYILAGTGELFF.

This clonotype was recorded many times. This chain connects TRBV12-3 or TRBV12-4 to TRBJ1-1; D remains ambiguous. The CDR3 has 14 residues. Trimming left V 4 bases short and J 2 bases short, with 11 bases between. The DNA for the CDR3 is TGTGCCAGCAGTTATCTAGCAGCCAACACTGAAGCTTTCTTT. This encodes CASSYLAANTEAFF.

This sequence joins TRBV12-3 or TRBV12-4 and TRBJ1-5; D gene uncertain. V was clipped by 3 bases and J by 1 base, with 10 bases between them. This CDR3 region has 15 residues. The CDR3 DNA reads TGTGCCAGCAGTTTCGCCTTCTTGAGCAATCAGCCCCAGCATTTT. Its translation: CASSFAFLSNQPQHF.

In its sample, this clonotype was seen many times. The rearrangement joins TRBV6-2 or TRBV6-3 to TRBJ2-2; 7 bases align to TRBD1. Germline-derived CDR1 and CDR2 are MNHEY and SVGEGT. J gave up 4 bases and V 5 bases, and 7 bases lay outside the gene matches. CDR3 length equals 15 residues. In nucleotides, the CDR3 is TGTGCCAGCAGTGAGAACAGGGGTGGCACCGGGGAGCTGTTTTTT. This sequence encodes CASSENRGGTGELFF.

This clonotype was picked up many times. This chain links TRBV9 with TRBJ2-1; 8 nucleotides agree with TRBD2. V shed 0 bases and J 4 bases; nucleotides not matched to a gene: 9. This CDR3 contains 17 residues. Germline CDR1 and CDR2: SGDLS and YYNGEE. The DNA for the CDR3 is TGTGCCAGCAGCGTAGGATCCCGCGGGGGGACATACAATGAGCAGTTCTTC. Translating it yields CASSVGSRGGTYNEQFF.

This clonotype was seen many times. V and J are TRBV7-6 and TRBJ2-5; a possible D gene is TRBD1 (6 bases). This CDR3 has 12 amino acids. Germline V gene data show CDR1 as SGHVS and CDR2 as FNYEAQ. V shed 1 base and J shed 10 bases, with 10 bases lying between them. CDR3 DNA: TGTGCCAGCAGCTTAGAGGTCAGGGGCCAGTACTTC. Protein: CASSLEVRGQYF.

This clonotype was recorded many times. This chain uses TRBV20-1 with TRBJ2-7; the D gene is possibly TRBD2 (6 bases). CDR3 length: 15 residues. Germline V CDR1 and CDR2: DFQATT, SNEGSKA (reference sequence). The V end was cut by 0 bases, the J end by 2 bases, with 14 bases between. CDR3 loop: CSARERRDPTYEQYF. Here the CDR3 DNA reads TGCAGTGCTAGAGAGAGGAGGGATCCCACCTACGAGCAGTACTTC.

This clonotype was detected ten times or more. The chain has TRBV13 and TRBJ1-2; possibly TRBD1 for D (6 bases). The CDR3 has 16 residues. Trimming shortened V by 3 bases and J by 2 bases, and 16 bases separated the two germline ends. Germline CDR1 and CDR2: PRHDT and FYEKMQ (reference sequence). The chain's CDR3 is CASSFSGQTMNYGYTF. In DNA form, the CDR3 reads TGTGCCAGCAGCTTCAGCGGACAGACCATGAACTATGGCTACACCTTC. Using reference TRBV13 and TRBJ1-2 for the parts outside the CDR3, the full variable domain is AAGVIQSPRHLIKEKRETATLKCYPIPRHDTVYWYQQGPGQDPQFLISFYEKMQSDKGSIPDRFSAQQFSDYHSELNMSSLELGDSALYFCASSFSGQTMNYGYTFGSGTRLTVV.

The table lists this clonotype with a few counts. J is TRBJ1-6 and V is TRBV6-2 or TRBV6-3; TRBD1 is a possible D gene (5 bases). CDR1 and CDR2 from the germline V gene are MNHEY and SVGEGT. CDR3 size: 14 residues. V gave up 6 bases and J gave up 6 bases, with 12 bases separating them. CDR3 region: CASSPGGFNSPLHF. The CDR3 DNA follows: TGTGCCAGCAGCCCCGGGGGGTTTAATTCACCCCTCCACTTT.

This clonotype was observed many times. This chain uses TRBV4-1 with TRBJ2-7; 10 bases match TRBD2. V dropped 0 bases and J dropped 5; count of bases not matched to a gene: 4. The germline CDR1 and CDR2 sequences are MGHRA and YSYEKL. The CDR3 runs to 15 residues. The CDR3 region has the DNA TGCGCCAGCAGCCAAGAAGAGCGGGAGGGGCACGAGCAGTACTTC. It encodes CASSQEEREGHEQYF.

This clonotype was picked up many times. The J gene is TRBJ1-1, the V gene TRBV19; weak D call: TRBD1 (5 bases). Germline-derived CDR1 and CDR2 are LNHDA and SQIVND (reference sequence). This CDR3 is 14 amino acids long. V shed 4 bases and J shed 0 bases, with 9 bases lying between them. The CDR3 loop is CASSTGTLNTEAFF. DNA for the CDR3: TGTGCCAGTAGTACCGGGACTCTGAACACTGAAGCTTTCTTT.

This clonotype was counted at least ten times. DNA for the CDR3: TGTGCCAGCAGCAAAGACAGGGGAGGCAATCAGCCCCAGCATTTT. It encodes CASSKDRGGNQPQHF. The chain couples TRBV27 to TRBJ1-5; TRBD1 matches at 8 bases. V shed 6 bases, J shed 2 bases, and the junction held 6 bases outside the gene matches. CDR3 length: 15 amino acids. Germline V lookup: CDR1 MNHEY, CDR2 SMNVEV (reference sequence).

This clonotype was seen ten or more times. Mismatch with germline at one junction end may stem from a read error. The rearrangement joins TRBV7-9 to TRBJ1-1; perhaps TRBD1 as D (5 bases). The CDR3 is made up of 15 amino acids. Germline V gene lookup returns CDR1 SEHNR and CDR2 FQNEAQ (reference sequence). Here the CDR3 DNA reads TGTGCCAGCAGCTTAGGTCGGGGGTTGGACACCGAAGCTTTCTTT. Protein product: CASSLGRGLDTEAFF.

This chain joins TRBV28 and TRBJ1-2, with TRBD1 as a possible D gene (6 bases). From germline, CDR1 is MDHEN and CDR2 SYDVKM. Trimming shortened V by 1 base and J by 0 bases, and 12 bases separated the two germline ends. The CDR3 contains 16 residues. CDR3 coding DNA: TGTGCCAGCAGTTTATATTGGGACACTTCTAACTATGGCTACACCTTC. Translation: CASSLYWDTSNYGYTF.

This clonotype was counted ten times or more. This chain joins TRBV7-3 and TRBJ2-5; D gene ambiguous. Trimming removed 3 bases from V and 2 bases from J, with 10 bases in between. CDR3 length: 14 residues. Germline CDR1 and CDR2: SGHTA and FQGTGA. CDR3: CASSLGTPQETQYF. Written as DNA, the CDR3 is TGTGCCAGCAGCTTGGGCACTCCACAAGAGACCCAGTACTTC.

This clonotype was observed many times. One junction end disagrees with the germline gene, perhaps due to a read error. The CDR3 region has the DNA TGTGCCTGCAGTTCGGGACAGAATAATTCACCCCTCCACTTT. Protein product: CACSSGQNNSPLHF. The chain couples TRBV12-3 or TRBV12-4 to TRBJ1-6, with 7 bases fitting TRBD1. The CDR3 covers 14 residues.

This clonotype occurred many times. The chain is built from TRBV6-1 and TRBJ1-1; 7 bases line up with TRBD1. Germline V gene sequence: CDR1 MNHNS, CDR2 SASEGT. V lost 5 bases to trimming and J lost 5 bases; unmatched junction nucleotides: 14. The CDR3 is 16 amino acids. The CDR3: CASSSGFSGGGTEAFF. The CDR3, as DNA: TGTGCCAGCAGTTCAGGCTTCTCAGGGGGGGGGACTGAAGCTTTCTTT.

In its sample, this clonotype was seen many times. The CDR3 sequence: CSARDRGGHTGELFF. The CDR3 DNA follows: TGCAGTGCTAGAGACAGGGGTGGGCACACCGGGGAGCTGTTTTTT. The V call is TRBV20-1, the J call TRBJ2-2; the D gene is possibly TRBD1 (6 bases). Per germline, CDR1 DFQATT and CDR2 SNEGSKA (reference sequence). The CDR3 has 15 amino acids. The ends were cut back, 0 bases at V and 3 bases at J, with 11 bases in the middle.

There are many counts of this clonotype. The CDR3 loop is CASSSDSFEFLEAFF. As DNA, the CDR3 is TGTGCCAGCAGTTCGGACAGCTTCGAGTTCCTTGAAGCTTTCTTT. The chain recombines TRBV6-2 or TRBV6-3 with TRBJ1-1; maybe TRBD1 (6 bases). The CDR3 contains 15 residues. Trimming shortened V by 4 bases and J by 7 bases, and 19 bases separated the two germline ends. Germline lookup yields CDR1 MNHEY and CDR2 SVGEGT.

Ten or more counts support this clonotype. The gene calls are TRBV11-1 and TRBJ1-1; no definite D call. CDR3 size: 14 residues. Between the trimmed V and J ends, which lost 5 bases and 7 bases, there was a span of 17 bases. The germline CDR1 and CDR2 sequences are SGHAT and FQDESV (reference sequence). CDR3 loop: CASSLEGGQIEAFF. The CDR3 nucleotides are TGTGCCAGCAGCCTGGAAGGAGGGCAGATTGAAGCTTTCTTT.